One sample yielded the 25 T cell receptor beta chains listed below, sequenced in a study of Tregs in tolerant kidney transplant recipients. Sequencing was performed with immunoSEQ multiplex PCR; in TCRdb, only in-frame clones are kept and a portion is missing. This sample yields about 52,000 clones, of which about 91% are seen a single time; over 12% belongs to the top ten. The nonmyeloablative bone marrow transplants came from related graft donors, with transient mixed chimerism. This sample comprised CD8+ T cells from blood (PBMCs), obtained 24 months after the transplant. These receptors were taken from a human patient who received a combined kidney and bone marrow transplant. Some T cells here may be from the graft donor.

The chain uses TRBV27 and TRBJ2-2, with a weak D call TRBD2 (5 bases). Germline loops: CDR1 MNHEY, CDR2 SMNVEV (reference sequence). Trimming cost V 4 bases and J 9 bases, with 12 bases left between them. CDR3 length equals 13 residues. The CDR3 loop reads CASSSTGVWELFF. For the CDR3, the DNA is TGTGCCAGCAGTTCGACCGGGGTTTGGGAGCTGTTTTTT.

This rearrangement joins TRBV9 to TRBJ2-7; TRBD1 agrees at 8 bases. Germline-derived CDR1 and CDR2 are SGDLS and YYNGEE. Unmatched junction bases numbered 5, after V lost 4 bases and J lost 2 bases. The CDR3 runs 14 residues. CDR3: CASSTGTGAYEQYF. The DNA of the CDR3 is TGTGCCAGCAGCACCGGGACAGGAGCCTACGAGCAGTACTTC.

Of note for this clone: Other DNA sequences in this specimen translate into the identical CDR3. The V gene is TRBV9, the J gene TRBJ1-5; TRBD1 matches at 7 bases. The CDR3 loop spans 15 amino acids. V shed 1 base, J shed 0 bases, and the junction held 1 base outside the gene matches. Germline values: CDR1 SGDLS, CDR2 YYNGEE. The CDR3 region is CASSVTGASNQPQHF. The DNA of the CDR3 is TGTGCCAGCAGCGTAACAGGGGCTAGCAATCAGCCCCAGCATTTT.

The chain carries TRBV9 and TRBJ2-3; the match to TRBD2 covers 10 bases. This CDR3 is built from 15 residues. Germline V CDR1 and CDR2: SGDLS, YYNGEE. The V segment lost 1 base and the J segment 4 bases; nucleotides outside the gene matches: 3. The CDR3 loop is CASSVSSGRPDTQYF. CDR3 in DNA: TGTGCCAGCAGCGTATCTAGCGGGAGACCAGATACGCAGTATTTT.

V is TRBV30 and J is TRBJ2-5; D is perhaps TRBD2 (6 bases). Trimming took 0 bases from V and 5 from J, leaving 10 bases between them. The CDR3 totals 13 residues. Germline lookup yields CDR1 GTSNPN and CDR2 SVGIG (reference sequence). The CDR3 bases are TGTGCCTGGAGTGTGTCGGGAGAGGAGACCCAGTACTTC. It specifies CAWSVSGEETQYF.

In nucleotides, the CDR3 is TGTGCCAGCAGCCAAACAGGGGAGCTGTTTTTT. It specifies CASSQTGELFF. The chain is built from TRBV6-6 and TRBJ2-2; D gene unclear. Trimming took 6 bases from V and 8 from J, leaving 7 bases between them. Looked up from germline, CDR1 is MNHNY and CDR2 is SVGAGI (reference sequence). The CDR3 contains 11 residues.

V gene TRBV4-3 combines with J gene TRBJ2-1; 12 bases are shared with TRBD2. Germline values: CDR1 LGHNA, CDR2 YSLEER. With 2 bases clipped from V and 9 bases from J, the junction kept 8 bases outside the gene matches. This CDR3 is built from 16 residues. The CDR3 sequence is CASSQLAGGPLGEQFF. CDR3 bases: TGCGCCAGCAGCCAACTAGCGGGAGGGCCGCTTGGTGAGCAGTTCTTC.

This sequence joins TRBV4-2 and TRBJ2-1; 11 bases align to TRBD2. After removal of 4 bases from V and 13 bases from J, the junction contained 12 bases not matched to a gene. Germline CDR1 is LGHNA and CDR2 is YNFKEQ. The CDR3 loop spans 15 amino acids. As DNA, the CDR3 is TGTGCCAGCAGCCCCTTGACTAGCGGGGAGCCTTTTCAGTTCTTC. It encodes CASSPLTSGEPFQFF.

Here the CDR3 reads CASSQVPGFEYGYTF. CDR3 DNA sequence: TGTGCCAGCAGCCAAGTACCGGGGTTTGAATATGGCTACACCTTC. This rearrangement joins TRBV9 to TRBJ1-2, with no clear D. Trimming took 4 bases from V and 5 from J, leaving 18 bases between them. Germline V lookup: CDR1 SGDLS, CDR2 YYNGEE. This CDR3 contains 15 residues.

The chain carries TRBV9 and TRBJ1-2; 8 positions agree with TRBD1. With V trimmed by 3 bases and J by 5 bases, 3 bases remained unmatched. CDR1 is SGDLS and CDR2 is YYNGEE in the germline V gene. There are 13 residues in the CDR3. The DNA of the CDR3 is TGTGCCAGCAGCGCAGGGGGCGGATATGGCTACACCTTC. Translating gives CASSAGGGYGYTF.

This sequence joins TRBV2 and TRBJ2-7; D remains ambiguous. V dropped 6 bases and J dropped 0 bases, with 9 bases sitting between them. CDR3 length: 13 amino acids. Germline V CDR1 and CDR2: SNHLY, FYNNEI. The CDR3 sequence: CASRGTNSYEQYF. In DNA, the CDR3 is TGTGCCAGCAGGGGTACTAACTCCTACGAGCAGTACTTC.

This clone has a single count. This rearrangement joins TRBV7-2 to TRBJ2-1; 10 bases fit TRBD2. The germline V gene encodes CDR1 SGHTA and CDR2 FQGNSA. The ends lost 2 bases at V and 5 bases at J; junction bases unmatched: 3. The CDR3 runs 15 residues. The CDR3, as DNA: TGTGCCAGCAGCTTATACAGCGGGGGGGACAATGAGCAGTTCTTC. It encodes CASSLYSGGDNEQFF. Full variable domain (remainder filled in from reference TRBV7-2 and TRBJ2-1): GAGVSQSPSNKVTEKGKDVELRCDPISGHTALYWYRQSLGQGLEFLIYFQGNSAPDKSGLPSDRFSAERTGGSVSTLTIQRTQQEDSAVYLCASSLYSGGDNEQFFGPGTRLTVL.

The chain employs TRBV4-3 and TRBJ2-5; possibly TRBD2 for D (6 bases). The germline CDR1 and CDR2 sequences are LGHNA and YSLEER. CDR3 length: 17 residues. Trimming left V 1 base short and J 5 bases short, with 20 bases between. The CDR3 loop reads CASSQGAGPPGSETQYF. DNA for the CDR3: TGCGCCAGCAGCCAAGGGGCGGGACCACCGGGTTCGGAGACCCAGTACTTC.

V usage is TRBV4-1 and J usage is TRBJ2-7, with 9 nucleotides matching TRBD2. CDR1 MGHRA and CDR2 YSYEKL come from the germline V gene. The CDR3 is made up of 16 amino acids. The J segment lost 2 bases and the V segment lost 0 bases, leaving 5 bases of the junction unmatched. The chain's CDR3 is CASSQETAGGTYEQYF. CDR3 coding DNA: TGCGCCAGCAGCCAAGAAACAGCGGGGGGAACCTACGAGCAGTACTTC.

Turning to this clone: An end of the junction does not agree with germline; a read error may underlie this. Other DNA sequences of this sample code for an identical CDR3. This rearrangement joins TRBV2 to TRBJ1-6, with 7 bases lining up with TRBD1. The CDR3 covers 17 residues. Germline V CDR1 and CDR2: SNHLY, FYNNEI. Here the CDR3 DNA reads TGTGCCAGCAGTGAACATGAGGGACAGCCTGGGAATTCCCCCCTCCACTTT. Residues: CASSEHEGQPGNSPLHF.

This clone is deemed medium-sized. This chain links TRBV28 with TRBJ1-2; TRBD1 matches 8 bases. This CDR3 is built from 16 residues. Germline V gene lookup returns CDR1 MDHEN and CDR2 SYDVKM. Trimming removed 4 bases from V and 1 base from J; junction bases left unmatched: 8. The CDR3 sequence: CASSSIRTGINYGYTF. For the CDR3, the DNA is TGTGCCAGCAGTTCGATTCGGACAGGGATTAACTATGGCTACACCTTC.

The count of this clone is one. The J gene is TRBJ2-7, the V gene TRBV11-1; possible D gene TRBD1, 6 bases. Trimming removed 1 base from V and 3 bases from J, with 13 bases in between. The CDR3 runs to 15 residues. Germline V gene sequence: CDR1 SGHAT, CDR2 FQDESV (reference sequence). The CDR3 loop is CASSLGTDSHYEQYF. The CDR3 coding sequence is TGTGCCAGCAGCTTAGGTACGGACAGTCACTACGAGCAGTACTTC. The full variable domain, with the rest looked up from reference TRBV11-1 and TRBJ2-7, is EAEVAQSPRYKITEKSQAVAFWCDPISGHATLYWYRQILGQGPELLVQFQDESVVDDSQLPKDRFSAERLKGVDSTLKIQPAELGDSAMYLCASSLGTDSHYEQYFGPGTRLTVT.

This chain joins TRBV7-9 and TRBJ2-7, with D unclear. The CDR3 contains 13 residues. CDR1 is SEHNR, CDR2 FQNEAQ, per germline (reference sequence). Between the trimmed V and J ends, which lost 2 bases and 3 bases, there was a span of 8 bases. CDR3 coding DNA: TGTGCCAGCAGCTTATCCCTTGTCTACGAGCAGTACTTC. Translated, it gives CASSLSLVYEQYF.

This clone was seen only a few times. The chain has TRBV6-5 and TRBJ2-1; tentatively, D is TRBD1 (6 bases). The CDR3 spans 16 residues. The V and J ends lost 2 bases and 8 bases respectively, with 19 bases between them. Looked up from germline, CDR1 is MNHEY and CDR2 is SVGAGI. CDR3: CASSYDPGTSIDEQFF. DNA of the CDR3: TGTGCCAGCAGTTACGATCCCGGGACATCGATTGATGAGCAGTTCTTC.

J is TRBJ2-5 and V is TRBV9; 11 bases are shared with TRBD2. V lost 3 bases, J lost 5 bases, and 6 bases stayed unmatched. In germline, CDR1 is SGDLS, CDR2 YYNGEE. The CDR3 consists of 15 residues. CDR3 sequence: CASSDELAGEETQYF. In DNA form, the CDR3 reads TGTGCCAGCAGCGACGAACTAGCGGGGGAGGAGACCCAGTACTTC. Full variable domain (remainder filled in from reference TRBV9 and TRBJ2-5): DSGVTQTPKHLITATGQRVTLRCSPRSGDLSVYWYQQSLDQGLQFLIQYYNGEERAKGNILERFSAQQFPDLHSELNLSSLELGDSALYFCASSDELAGEETQYFGPGTRLLVL.

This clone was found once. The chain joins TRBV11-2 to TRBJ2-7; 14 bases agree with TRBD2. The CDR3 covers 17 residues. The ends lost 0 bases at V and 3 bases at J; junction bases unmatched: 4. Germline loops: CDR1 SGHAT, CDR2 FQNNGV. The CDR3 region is CASSLDKGTSGSYEQYF. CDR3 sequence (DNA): TGTGCCAGCAGCTTAGATAAGGGGACTAGCGGGAGCTACGAGCAGTACTTC.

CDR3 in DNA: TGTGCCACCAGCTACGTACAGGGGGTGAACACTGAAGCTTTCTTT. It encodes CATSYVQGVNTEAFF. The V call is TRBV15, the J call TRBJ1-1; TRBD1 matches at 8 bases. Per germline, CDR1 LNHNV and CDR2 YYDKDF (reference sequence). V trimming: 5 bases; J trimming: 0 bases; junction bases outside the gene matches: 5. The CDR3 contains 15 residues.

The CDR3 sequence is CASSRTSGGSHEQFF. The CDR3 nucleotides read TGTGCCAGCAGCCGGACTAGCGGGGGGTCCCATGAGCAGTTCTTC. This chain joins TRBV7-6 and TRBJ2-1; 14 bases agree with TRBD2. The CDR3 totals 15 residues. Trimming took 5 bases from V and 8 from J; bases not matched to a gene: 5. The germline V gene has CDR1 SGHVS and CDR2 FNYEAQ.

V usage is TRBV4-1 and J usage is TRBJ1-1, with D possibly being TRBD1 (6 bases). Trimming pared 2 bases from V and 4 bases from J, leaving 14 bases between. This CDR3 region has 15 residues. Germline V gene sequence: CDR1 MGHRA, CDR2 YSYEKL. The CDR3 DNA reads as TGCGCCAGCAGCCAATACCCAGGGGCGCCCACTGAAGCTTTCTTT. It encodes CASSQYPGAPTEAFF.

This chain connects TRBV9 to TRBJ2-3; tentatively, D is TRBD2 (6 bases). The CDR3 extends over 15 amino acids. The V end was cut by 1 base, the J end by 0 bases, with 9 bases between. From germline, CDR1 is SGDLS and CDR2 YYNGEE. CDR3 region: CASSVLLASTDTQYF. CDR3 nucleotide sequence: TGTGCCAGCAGCGTACTCCTAGCGAGCACAGATACGCAGTATTTT. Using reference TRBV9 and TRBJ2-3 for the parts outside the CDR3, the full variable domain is DSGVTQTPKHLITATGQRVTLRCSPRSGDLSVYWYQQSLDQGLQFLIQYYNGEERAKGNILERFSAQQFPDLHSELNLSSLELGDSALYFCASSVLLASTDTQYFGPGTRLTVL.